These 16 T cell receptor beta chains were all obtained from the same sample, sequenced in a study of CD8 T cells in Susac syndrome. An input of 0.5 to 1 ug of RNA was subjected to reverse transcription using random hexamers. TCRdb passed the immunoSEQ multiplex PCR reads through MiXCR, listing each CDR3 protein once. The data show some 260,000 distinct CDR3 sequences, with 70% to 90% seen just once and around 0.11% held by the top ten. Sequencing was carried out using CD8+ T cells from PBMCs. Every receptor here comes from a human donor with multiple sclerosis.

This sequence joins TRBV12-5 and TRBJ2-1; 12 bases match TRBD2. Germline trimming cut 6 bases from V and 7 bases from J; bases unmatched to any gene: 7. This CDR3 spans 15 amino acids. Germline V gene data show CDR1 as LGHNT and CDR2 as FRNRAP. The CDR3 DNA follows: TGTGCTAGTGGATTAGGACTAGCGGGATTTAATGAGCAGTTCTTC. Its translation: CASGLGLAGFNEQFF.

The chain combines TRBV5-1 with TRBJ2-7; 7 nucleotides line up with TRBD1. Germline CDR1 SGHRS, CDR2 YFSETQ. V dropped 4 bases and J dropped 2; count of bases not matched to a gene: 6. The CDR3 spans 14 residues. The CDR3 sequence: CASSEQGKAYEQYF. The CDR3 DNA reads TGCGCCAGCAGCGAACAGGGGAAGGCCTACGAGCAGTACTTC.

The chain is built from TRBV4-2 and TRBJ2-5, with unresolved D. Trimming left V 0 bases short and J 2 bases short, with 7 bases between. Germline CDR1 LGHNA, CDR2 YNFKEQ. CDR3 length equals 14 residues. The CDR3 protein is CASSQDPEQETQYF. Written as DNA, the CDR3 is TGTGCCAGCAGCCAAGATCCGGAACAAGAGACCCAGTACTTC.

The V gene is TRBV29-1, the J gene TRBJ2-5; D tentatively fits TRBD1 or TRBD2 (5 bases each). This CDR3 spans 13 amino acids. V dropped 8 bases and J dropped 5 bases, with 18 bases sitting between them. Germline V gene sequence: CDR1 SQVTM, CDR2 ANQGSEA. CDR3 bases: TGCAGCCCCCGGACATCTCGGGGTGAGACCCAGTACTTC. Translated: CSPRTSRGETQYF.

The CDR3 protein is CASMGTYTTPGNTIYF. The CDR3 bases are TGTGCCAGCATGGGAACCTATACGACACCTGGAAACACCATATATTTT. The chain carries TRBV2 and TRBJ1-3; D gene unclear. V dropped 7 bases and J dropped 2 bases, with 18 bases sitting between them. Germline CDR1 is SNHLY and CDR2 is FYNNEI. The CDR3 covers 16 residues.

The genes are TRBV7-6 and TRBJ2-1, with D tentatively TRBD2 (5 bases). The CDR3 loop spans 15 amino acids. Germline loops: CDR1 SGHVS, CDR2 FNYEAQ. The V end lost 5 bases, the J end lost 4 bases, and 15 bases lay between the germline ends. CDR3 bases: TGTGCCAGCAGCACCAGCGTTCTAGCTTACAATGAGCAGTTCTTC. Its translation: CASSTSVLAYNEQFF.

The chain has TRBV7-9 and TRBJ1-2; 7 bases fit TRBD1. Germline V gives CDR1 SEHNR, CDR2 FQNEAQ (reference sequence). Trimming at V came to 6 bases and at J to 6 bases, leaving 7 bases not matched to a gene. The CDR3 contains 13 residues. CDR3 region: CASRGDRVNGYTF. Written as DNA, the CDR3 is TGTGCCAGCAGGGGAGACAGGGTCAATGGCTACACCTTC.

The V and J genes are TRBV14 and TRBJ2-7, with a weak D call TRBD1 (6 bases). Germline CDR1 and CDR2: SGHDN and FVKESK. The CDR3 sequence is 13 residues long. The V gene lost 7 bases and the J gene lost 6 bases, with 16 bases spanning the gap. The CDR3 DNA follows: TGTGCCAGCACCAAGGGACATTATGGCGAGCAGTACTTC. It encodes CASTKGHYGEQYF.

V and J are TRBV6-1 and TRBJ1-1; D is ambiguous. Germline V gives CDR1 MNHNS, CDR2 SASEGT. The CDR3 contains 16 residues. Deletions cut 9 bases from V and 1 base from J, with 21 bases between. The chain's CDR3 is CASLFFLGQTNTEAFF. DNA for the CDR3: TGTGCCAGTTTATTTTTCCTCGGGCAGACGAACACTGAAGCTTTCTTT.

V is TRBV9 and J is TRBJ2-5; TRBD2 matches 10 bases. This CDR3 contains 16 residues. After removal of 0 bases from V and 0 bases from J, the junction contained 2 bases not matched to a gene. The germline CDR1 and CDR2 sequences are SGDLS and YYNGEE. CDR3 DNA: TGTGCCAGCAGCGTAGAGGGACTAGCGAACCAAGAGACCCAGTACTTC. Amino acid sequence: CASSVEGLANQETQYF.

The chain recombines TRBV5-1 with TRBJ2-4; no clear D gene. This CDR3 region has 13 residues. Germline values: CDR1 SGHRS, CDR2 YFSETQ. Trimming left V 4 bases short and J 3 bases short, with 8 bases between. This chain's CDR3 is CASSPPGKNIQYF. For the CDR3, the DNA is TGCGCCAGCAGCCCGCCGGGCAAAAACATTCAGTACTTC.

This clonotype was found once. The chain employs TRBV11-2 and TRBJ1-6, with no clear D. This CDR3 is built from 13 residues. The ends were cut back, 1 base at V and 16 bases at J, with 14 bases in the middle. The germline CDR1 and CDR2 sequences are SGHAT and FQNNGV. In DNA, the CDR3 is TGTGCCAGCAGCTTAGGTGGGCGGGCGGAACTCCACTTT. As protein: CASSLGGRAELHF.

The chain recombines TRBV2 with TRBJ2-4; 9 bases line up with TRBD1. Germline-derived CDR1 and CDR2 are SNHLY and FYNNEI. The V gene end was trimmed by 8 bases and the J gene end by 7 bases; junction bases not matched to a gene: 9. This CDR3 is built from 14 residues. CDR3 in DNA: TGTGCCAGCCTCCTGGGGACAGGGTTCAACATTCAGTACTTC. It encodes CASLLGTGFNIQYF.

The chain is built from TRBV29-1 and TRBJ2-3, with D possibly TRBD1 on 5 matching bases. The germline CDR1 and CDR2 sequences are SQVTM and ANQGSEA. Trimming cost V 6 bases and J 6 bases, with 13 bases left between them. There are 12 residues in the CDR3. CDR3 sequence: CSVENRGDTQYF. In nucleotides, the CDR3 is TGCAGCGTCGAGAATAGGGGTGATACGCAGTATTTT.

The chain employs TRBV5-6 and TRBJ2-2; D remains ambiguous. This CDR3 has 13 residues. V was cut by 2 bases and J by 6 bases, with 8 bases left in between. The germline gives CDR1 SGHDT, CDR2 YYEEEE. DNA for the CDR3: TGTGCCAGCAGCTTACCCTCGGCCGGGGAGCTGTTTTTT. This sequence encodes CASSLPSAGELFF. The full variable domain, in which reference TRBV5-6 and TRBJ2-2 provide the parts outside the CDR3, is DAGVTQSPTHLIKTRGQQVTLRCSPKSGHDTVSWYQQALGQGPQFIFQYYEEEERQRGNFPDRFSGHQFPNYSSELNVNALLLGDSALYLCASSLPSAGELFFGEGSRLTVL.

The chain is built from TRBV29-1 and TRBJ1-4; D not certain. V gave up 4 bases and J gave up 8 bases, with 11 bases separating them. Looked up from germline, CDR1 is SQVTM and CDR2 is ANQGSEA. This CDR3 is built from 12 residues. CDR3 coding DNA: TGCAGCGTTGTGACCGACGGAGAAAAACTGTTTTTT. Protein sequence: CSVVTDGEKLFF.